This section outlines one T cell receptor beta chain sequence together with its context. An amount of RNA that ranged from roughly 0.45 to 1 ug was reverse transcribed with random hexamers. TCRdb itself ran the immunoSEQ multiplex PCR reads through MiXCR, one entry per CDR3 protein. The sample contains more than 70,000 distinct CDR3 sequences, 90% to 95% of which appear only once. This sample is drawn from a study of CD8 T cells in Susac syndrome. Sequencing of TCR beta drew on CD8+ and CD4+ T cells from blood. Trimming left V 4 bases short and J 4 bases short, with 15 bases between. This CDR3 has 14 amino acids. Germline V gene data show CDR1 as SQVTM and CDR2 as ANQGSEA.

The rearrangement links TRBV29-1 to TRBJ2-3; D is tentatively TRBD1 or TRBD2 (6 bases each). This receptor was identified in a human donor in good health. Material for sequencing was CD8+ T cells from PBMCs. The CDR3 DNA is TGCAGCGTTGTCGGGGGCGAATCGGCAGATACGCAGTATTTT. Encoded protein: CSVVGGESADTQYF.